This is a list of T cell receptor beta chains from one sample in a study of T cell repertoires in cytomegalovirus infection. TCRdb passed the reads through MiXCR, listing each CDR3 protein once. The table includes 740,000 or so distinct CDR3 sequences, 35% to 45% detected once. Sequencing was performed on PBMCs. Source of these receptors: a human donor in good health (CMV status not recorded). Some clones in this sample may be carry-over from other donors' samples. Each CDR3 is given with its conserved first and last residue. Each record gives: clone size, J gene, V gene, CDR3 length, CDR3 protein. Clone size is given for some rows only: seen once, a few or many times, or a class if the clone is expanded.

- TRBJ1-6 TRBV4-1 15 CASSQEGISDSPLHF
many TRBJ2-7 TRBV7-2 14 CASTRPGPNYEQYF
- TRBJ1-2 TRBV6-1 19 CASSYLGGGFRPTNYGYTF
- TRBJ2-2 TRBV10-3 15 CAISGQGGNTGELFF
- TRBJ2-7 TRBV6-6 15 CASTPPGSEVYEQYF
- TRBJ2-1 TRBV12-3/TRBV12-4 15 CVSSRGTGLYNEQFF
many TRBJ2-1 TRBV5-4 16 CASSSGTSGGGHEQFF
- TRBJ2-7 TRBV6-1 15 CASSEAWTASYQQYF
few TRBJ1-1 TRBV29-1 13 CSGVGQTNTEAFF
few TRBJ1-4 TRBV7-8 19 CASSLAVMVQGFPNEKLFF
- TRBJ1-6 TRBV7-4 14 CASRFGSNNSPLHF
- TRBJ2-1 TRBV27 16 CASSFLTSGRGNEQFF
few TRBJ2-3 TRBV28 12 CASRGNTDTQYF
- TRBJ2-7 TRBV7-2 15 CASSLGAGDSYEQYF
few TRBJ2-7 TRBV7-8 20 CASFPRLSRASLGGLSEQYF
few TRBJ1-5 TRBV20-1 16 CSARGPQGDSNQPQHF
- TRBJ2-3 TRBV7-9 13 CASSLGAVDTQYF
many TRBJ2-3 TRBV7-8 14 CASSSLISTDTQYF
many TRBJ2-7 TRBV18 13 CASSPDGSYEQYF
few TRBJ1-3 TRBV20-1 13 CSARQGRGNTIYF
- TRBJ1-1 TRBV2 11 CASSEGRGAFF
few TRBJ2-7 TRBV11-1 14 CASSMDRTSYEQYF
- TRBJ2-7 TRBV20-1 15 CSARDISGSSYEQYF
- TRBJ1-2 TRBV6-6 16 CASSTVPGQGVNGYTF
- TRBJ1-2 TRBV4-1 14 CASSTTRQIYGYTF
- TRBJ2-2 TRBV4-1 16 CASSQEAQGTTGELFF
- TRBJ2-2 TRBV7-3 14 CASSLSRGNGELFF
- TRBJ1-2 TRBV28 14 CASSSPLGYYGYTF
- TRBJ1-3 TRBV10-2 16 CASSEWDFRSGNTIYF
- TRBJ1-3 TRBV12-3/TRBV12-4 15 CACLRDLLSGNTIYF
few TRBJ1-5 TRBV6-8 16 CASRKTDRGSYQPQHF
- TRBJ2-3 TRBV7-2 14 CASSTGPGTDTQYF
- TRBJ1-2 TRBV6-1 12 CASTGLQRGYTF
- TRBJ2-7 TRBV27 18 CASSPSWSSGESSYEQYF
few TRBJ2-1 TRBV19 15 CASSRFGGPGNEQFF
- TRBJ2-4 TRBV5-5 16 CASSPRDRAIQNIQYF
few TRBJ2-2 TRBV28 16 CASSFRGPGDGGELFF
- TRBJ2-1 TRBV10-3 12 CAISRLANEQFF
- TRBJ1-1 TRBV19 14 CASRRMGSRTEAFF
- TRBJ1-3 TRBV7-2 16 CASSLSSPDSGNTIYF
- TRBJ2-2 TRBV10-3 18 CAIRHGLAGGMNTGELFF
- TRBJ1-4 TRBV10-3 15 CAISENRQHNEKLFF
- TRBJ2-5 TRBV6-5 17 CASRFRGGRFTQETQYF
once TRBJ2-7 TRBV12-3/TRBV12-4 15 CASSLGGAGHYKQYF
- TRBJ2-2 TRBV7-6 14 CASSPGVYTGELFF
- TRBJ2-7 TRBV19 14 CASSISQTSYEQYF
few TRBJ2-5 TRBV4-1 17 CASSQGLAGTYQETQYF
- TRBJ1-1 TRBV7-9 13 CASSLIEDTEAFF
few TRBJ2-7 TRBV6-5 21 CASSGRTSGVPIARSSYEQYF
- TRBJ1-3 TRBV12-3/TRBV12-4 15 CASSFNLGFGNTIYF
- TRBJ1-2 TRBV7-9 13 CFTRLGLDYGYTF
few TRBJ2-7 TRBV5-1 12 CASSLPGNEQYF
- TRBJ2-2 TRBV7-2 15 CASRARGGAYGELFF